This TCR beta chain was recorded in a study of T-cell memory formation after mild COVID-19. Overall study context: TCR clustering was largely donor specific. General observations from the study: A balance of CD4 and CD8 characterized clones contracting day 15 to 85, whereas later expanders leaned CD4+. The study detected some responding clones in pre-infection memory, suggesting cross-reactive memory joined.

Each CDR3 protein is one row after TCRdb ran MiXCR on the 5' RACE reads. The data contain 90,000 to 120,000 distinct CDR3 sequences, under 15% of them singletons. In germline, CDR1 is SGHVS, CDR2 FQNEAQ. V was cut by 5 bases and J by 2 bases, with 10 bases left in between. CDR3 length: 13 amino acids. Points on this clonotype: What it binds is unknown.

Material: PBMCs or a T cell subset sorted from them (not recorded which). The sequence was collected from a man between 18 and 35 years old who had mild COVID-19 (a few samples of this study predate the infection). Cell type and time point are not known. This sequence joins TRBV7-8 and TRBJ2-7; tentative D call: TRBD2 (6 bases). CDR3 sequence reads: CASSHPGAYEQYF. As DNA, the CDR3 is TGTGCCAGCAGCCACCCGGGGGCCTACGAGCAGTACTTC.